This entry is about one T cell receptor beta chain. Its antigen is not identified. The data were produced by immunoSEQ multiplex PCR, yet TCRdb's version contains in-frame clones alone and is incomplete. The table lists some 140,000 clones, about 92% of them singletons. The data were obtained in a study of T cell responses to AZD1222 COVID-19 vaccine. Germline loops: CDR1 SGHTA, CDR2 FQGTGA. Losses at the gene ends were 5 bases for V and 1 base for J; bases not matched to a gene: 2. There are 14 residues in the CDR3. Study conclusions and caveats: The breadth and depth of Spike-specific TCRs increased once two AZD1222 doses had been given. In the spike-specific TCR repertoire, nearly half reportedly target unmutated variant regions.

The sample consisted of peripheral blood, taken on day 0 of AZD1222 vaccination. The chain joins TRBV7-3 to TRBJ1-1; 9 bases align to TRBD1. The receptor comes from an adult in good health. The CDR3 DNA follows: TGTGCCAGCAGCGCGGGACAGGGGAACACTGAAGCTTTCTTT. It codes for CASSAGQGNTEAFF.